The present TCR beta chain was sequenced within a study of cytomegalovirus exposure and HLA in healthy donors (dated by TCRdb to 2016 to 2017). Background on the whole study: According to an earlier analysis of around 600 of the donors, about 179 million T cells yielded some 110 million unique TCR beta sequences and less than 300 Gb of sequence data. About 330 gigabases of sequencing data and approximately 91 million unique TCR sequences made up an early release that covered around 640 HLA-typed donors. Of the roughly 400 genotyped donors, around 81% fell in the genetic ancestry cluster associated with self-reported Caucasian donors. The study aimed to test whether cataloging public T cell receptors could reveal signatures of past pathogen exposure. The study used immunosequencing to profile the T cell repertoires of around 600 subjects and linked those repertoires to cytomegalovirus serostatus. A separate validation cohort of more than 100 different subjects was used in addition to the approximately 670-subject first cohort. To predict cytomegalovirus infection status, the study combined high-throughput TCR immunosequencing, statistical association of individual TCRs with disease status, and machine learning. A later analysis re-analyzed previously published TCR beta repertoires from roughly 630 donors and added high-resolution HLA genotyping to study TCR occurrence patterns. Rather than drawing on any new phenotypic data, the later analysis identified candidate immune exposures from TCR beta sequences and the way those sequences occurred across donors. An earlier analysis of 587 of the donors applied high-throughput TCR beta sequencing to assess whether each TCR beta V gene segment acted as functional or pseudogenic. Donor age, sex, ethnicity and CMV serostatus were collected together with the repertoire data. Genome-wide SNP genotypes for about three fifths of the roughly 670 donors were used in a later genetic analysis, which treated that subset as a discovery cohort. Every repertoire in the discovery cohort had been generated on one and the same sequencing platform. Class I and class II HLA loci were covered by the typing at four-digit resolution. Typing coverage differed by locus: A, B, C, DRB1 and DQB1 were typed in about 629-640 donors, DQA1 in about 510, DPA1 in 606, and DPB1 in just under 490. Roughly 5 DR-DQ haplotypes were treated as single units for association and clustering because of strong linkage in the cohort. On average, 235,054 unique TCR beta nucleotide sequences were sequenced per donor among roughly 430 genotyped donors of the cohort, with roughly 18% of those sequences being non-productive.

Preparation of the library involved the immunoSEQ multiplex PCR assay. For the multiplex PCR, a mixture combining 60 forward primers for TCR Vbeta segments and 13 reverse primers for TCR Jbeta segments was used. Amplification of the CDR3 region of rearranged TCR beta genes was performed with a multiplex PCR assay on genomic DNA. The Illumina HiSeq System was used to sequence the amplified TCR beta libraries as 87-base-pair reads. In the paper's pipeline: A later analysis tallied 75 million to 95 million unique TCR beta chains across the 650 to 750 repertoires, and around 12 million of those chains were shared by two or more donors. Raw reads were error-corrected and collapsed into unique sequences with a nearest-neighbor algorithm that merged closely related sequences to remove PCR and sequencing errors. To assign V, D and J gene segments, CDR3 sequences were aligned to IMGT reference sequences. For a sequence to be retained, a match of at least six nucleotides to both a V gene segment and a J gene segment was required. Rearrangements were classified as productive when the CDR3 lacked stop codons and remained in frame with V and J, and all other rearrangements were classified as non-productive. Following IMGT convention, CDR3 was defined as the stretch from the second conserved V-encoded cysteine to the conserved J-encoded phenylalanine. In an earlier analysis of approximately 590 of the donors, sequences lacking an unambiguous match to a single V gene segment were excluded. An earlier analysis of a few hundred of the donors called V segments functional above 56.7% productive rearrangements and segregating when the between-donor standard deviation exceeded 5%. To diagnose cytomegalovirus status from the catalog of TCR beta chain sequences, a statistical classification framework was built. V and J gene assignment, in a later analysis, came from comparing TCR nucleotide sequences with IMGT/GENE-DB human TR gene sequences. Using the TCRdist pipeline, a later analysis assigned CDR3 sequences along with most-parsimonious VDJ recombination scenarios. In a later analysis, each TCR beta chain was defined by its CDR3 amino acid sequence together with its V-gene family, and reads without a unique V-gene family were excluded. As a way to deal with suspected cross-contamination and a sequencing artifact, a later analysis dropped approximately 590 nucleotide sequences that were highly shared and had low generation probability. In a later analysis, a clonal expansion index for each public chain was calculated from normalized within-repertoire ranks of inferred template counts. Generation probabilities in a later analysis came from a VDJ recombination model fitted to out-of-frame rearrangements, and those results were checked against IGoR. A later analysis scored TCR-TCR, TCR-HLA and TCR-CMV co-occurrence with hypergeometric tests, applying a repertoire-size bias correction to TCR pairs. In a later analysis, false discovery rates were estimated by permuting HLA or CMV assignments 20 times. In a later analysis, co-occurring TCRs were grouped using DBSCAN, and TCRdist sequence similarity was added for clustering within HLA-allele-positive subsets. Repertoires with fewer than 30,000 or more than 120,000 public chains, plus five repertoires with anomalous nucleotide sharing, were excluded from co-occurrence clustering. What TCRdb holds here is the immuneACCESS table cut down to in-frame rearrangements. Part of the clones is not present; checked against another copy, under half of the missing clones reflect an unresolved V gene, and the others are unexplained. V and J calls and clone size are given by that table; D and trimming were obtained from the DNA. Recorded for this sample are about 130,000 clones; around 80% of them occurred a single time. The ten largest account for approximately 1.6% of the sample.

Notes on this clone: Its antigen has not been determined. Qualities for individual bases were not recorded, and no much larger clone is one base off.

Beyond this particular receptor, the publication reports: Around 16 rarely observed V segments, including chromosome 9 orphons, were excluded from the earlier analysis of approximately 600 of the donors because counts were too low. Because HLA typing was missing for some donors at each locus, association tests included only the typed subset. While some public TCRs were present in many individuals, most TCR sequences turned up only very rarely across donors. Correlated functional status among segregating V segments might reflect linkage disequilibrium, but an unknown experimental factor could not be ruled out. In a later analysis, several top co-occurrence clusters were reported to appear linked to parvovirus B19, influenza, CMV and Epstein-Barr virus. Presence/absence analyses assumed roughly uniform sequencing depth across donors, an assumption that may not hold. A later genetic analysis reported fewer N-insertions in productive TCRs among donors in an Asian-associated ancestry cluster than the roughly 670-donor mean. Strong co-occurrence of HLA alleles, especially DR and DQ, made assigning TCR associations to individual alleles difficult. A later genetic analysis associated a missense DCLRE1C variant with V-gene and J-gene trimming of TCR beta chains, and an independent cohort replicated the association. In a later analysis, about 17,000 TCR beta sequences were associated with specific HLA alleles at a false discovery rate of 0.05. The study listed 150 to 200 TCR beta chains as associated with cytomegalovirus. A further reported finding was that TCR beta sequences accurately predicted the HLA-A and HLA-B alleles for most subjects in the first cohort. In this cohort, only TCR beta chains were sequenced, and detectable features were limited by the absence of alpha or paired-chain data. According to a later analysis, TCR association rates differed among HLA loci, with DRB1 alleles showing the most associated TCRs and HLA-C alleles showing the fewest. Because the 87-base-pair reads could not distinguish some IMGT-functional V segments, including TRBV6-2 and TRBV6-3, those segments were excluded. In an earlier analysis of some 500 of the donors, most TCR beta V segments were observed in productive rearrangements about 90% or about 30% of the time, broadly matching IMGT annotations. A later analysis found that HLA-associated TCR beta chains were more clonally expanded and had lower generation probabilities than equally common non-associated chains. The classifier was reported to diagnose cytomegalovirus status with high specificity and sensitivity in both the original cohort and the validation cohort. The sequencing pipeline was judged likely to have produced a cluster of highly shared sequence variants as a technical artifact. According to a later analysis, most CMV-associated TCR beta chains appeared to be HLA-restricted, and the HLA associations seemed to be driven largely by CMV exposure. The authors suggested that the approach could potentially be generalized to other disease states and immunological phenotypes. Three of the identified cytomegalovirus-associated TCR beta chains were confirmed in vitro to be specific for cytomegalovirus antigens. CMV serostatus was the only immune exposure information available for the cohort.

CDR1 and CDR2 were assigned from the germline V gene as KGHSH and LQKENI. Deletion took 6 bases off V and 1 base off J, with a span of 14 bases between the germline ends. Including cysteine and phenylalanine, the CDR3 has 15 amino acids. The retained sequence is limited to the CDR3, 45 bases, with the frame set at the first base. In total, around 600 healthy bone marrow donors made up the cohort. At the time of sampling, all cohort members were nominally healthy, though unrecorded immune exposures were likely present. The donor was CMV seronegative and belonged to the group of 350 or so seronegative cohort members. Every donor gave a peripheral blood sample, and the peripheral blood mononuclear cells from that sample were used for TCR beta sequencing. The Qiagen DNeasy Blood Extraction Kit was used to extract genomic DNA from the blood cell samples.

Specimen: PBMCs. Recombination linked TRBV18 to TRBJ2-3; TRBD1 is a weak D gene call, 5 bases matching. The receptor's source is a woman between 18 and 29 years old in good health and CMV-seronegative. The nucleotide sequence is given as TGTGCCAGCTCCCTATCCGCACAGGGCACAGATACGCAGTATTTT. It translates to CASSLSAQGTDTQYF.